Following are 3 T cell receptor beta chains from one sample sequenced in a study of blood T cell repertoires in COVID-19. Here immunoSEQ multiplex PCR was the method, and the copy in TCRdb shows in-frame clones only, minus some. The data hold 200,000 or so clones, with about 80% observed a single time. The sequenced sample was PBMCs or T cells enriched from blood (not recorded which). The receptors shown here come from a man aged 35 to 55 who had recovered from COVID-19.

The chain is built from TRBV19 and TRBJ1-1, with a possible D match to TRBD1 (5 bases). CDR3 length: 13 residues. V lost 8 bases, J lost 3 bases, and 13 bases lay in between. Germline V gives CDR1 LNHDA, CDR2 SQIVND (reference sequence). The CDR3 loop is CASQTGGYTEAFF. CDR3 in DNA: TGTGCCAGTCAAACTGGGGGGTACACTGAAGCTTTCTTT.

The J gene is TRBJ1-1, the V gene TRBV2; D unresolved. The CDR3 runs 13 residues. Trimming cost V 6 bases and J 1 base, with 9 bases left between them. Germline V gives CDR1 SNHLY, CDR2 FYNNEI. The CDR3 sequence: CASSRQTNTEAFF. CDR3 nucleotides: TGTGCCAGCAGCCGACAAACGAACACTGAAGCTTTCTTT.

The chain employs TRBV7-9 and TRBJ1-1; 7 nucleotides line up with TRBD1. The germline gives CDR1 SEHNR, CDR2 FQNEAQ (reference sequence). V lost 7 bases to trimming and J lost 1 base; unmatched junction nucleotides: 12. The CDR3 covers 16 residues. Here the CDR3 DNA reads TGTGCCAGCAACACGGACAGGAGACGGCAGAACACTGAAGCTTTCTTT. It codes for CASNTDRRRQNTEAFF.